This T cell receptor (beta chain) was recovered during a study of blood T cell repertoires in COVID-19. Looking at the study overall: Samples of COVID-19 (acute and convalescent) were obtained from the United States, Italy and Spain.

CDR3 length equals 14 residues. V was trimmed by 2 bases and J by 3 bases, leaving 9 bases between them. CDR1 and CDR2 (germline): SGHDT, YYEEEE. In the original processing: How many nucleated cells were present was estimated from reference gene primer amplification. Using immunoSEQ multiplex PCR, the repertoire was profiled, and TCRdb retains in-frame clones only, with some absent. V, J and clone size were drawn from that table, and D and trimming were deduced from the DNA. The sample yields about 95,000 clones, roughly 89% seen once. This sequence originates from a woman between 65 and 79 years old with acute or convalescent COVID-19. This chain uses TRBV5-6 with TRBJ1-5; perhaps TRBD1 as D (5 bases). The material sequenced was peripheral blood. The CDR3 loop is CASSFGGTNQPQHF. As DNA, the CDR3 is TGTGCCAGCAGCTTCGGGGGAACCAATCAGCCCCAGCATTTT.